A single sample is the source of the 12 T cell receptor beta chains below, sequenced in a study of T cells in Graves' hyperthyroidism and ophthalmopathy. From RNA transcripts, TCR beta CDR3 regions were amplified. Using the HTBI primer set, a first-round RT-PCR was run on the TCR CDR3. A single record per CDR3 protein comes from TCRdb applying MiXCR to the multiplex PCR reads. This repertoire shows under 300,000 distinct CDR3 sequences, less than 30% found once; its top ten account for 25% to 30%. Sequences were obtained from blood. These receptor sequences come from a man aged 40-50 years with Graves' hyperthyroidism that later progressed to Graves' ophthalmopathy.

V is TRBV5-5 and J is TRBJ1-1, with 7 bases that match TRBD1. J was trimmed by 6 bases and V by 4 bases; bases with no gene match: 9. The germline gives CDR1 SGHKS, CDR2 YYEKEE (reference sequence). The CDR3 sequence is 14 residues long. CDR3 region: CASSGSGGRAEAFF. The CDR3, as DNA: TGTGCCAGCAGCGGGTCAGGGGGTCGGGCTGAAGCTTTCTTT. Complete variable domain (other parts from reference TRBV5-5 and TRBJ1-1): DAGVTQSPTHLIKTRGQQVTLRCSPISGHKSVSWYQQVLGQGPQFIFQYYEKEERGRGNFPDRFSARQFPNYSSELNVNALLLGDSALYLCASSGSGGRAEAFFGQGTRLTVV.

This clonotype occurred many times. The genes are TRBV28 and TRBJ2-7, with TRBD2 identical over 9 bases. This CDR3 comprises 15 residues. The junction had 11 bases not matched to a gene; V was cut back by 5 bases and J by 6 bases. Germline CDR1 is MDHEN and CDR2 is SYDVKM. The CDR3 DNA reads TGTGCCAGCAGTCCCTCGGGACTAGCTTTGGGCGAGCAGTACTTC. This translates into CASSPSGLALGEQYF. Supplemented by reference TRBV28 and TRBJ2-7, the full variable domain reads DVKVTQSSRYLVKRTGEKVFLECVQDMDHENMFWYRQDPGLGLRLIYFSYDVKMKEKGDIPEGYSVSREKKERFSLILESASTNQTSMYLCASSPSGLALGEQYFGPGTRLTVT.

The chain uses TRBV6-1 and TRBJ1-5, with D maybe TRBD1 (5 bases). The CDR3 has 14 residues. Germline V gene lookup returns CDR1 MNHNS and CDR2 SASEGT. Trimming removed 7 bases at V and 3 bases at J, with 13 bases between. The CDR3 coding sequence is TGTGCCAGCACCTTAGGGGCCATCAATCAGCCCCAGCATTTT. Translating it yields CASTLGAINQPQHF.

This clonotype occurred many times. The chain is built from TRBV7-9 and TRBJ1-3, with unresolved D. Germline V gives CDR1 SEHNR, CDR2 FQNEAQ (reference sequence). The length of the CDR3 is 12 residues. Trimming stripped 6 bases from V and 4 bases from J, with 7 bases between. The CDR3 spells CASSPDGNTIYF. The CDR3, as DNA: TGTGCCAGCAGTCCGGACGGAAACACCATATATTTT.

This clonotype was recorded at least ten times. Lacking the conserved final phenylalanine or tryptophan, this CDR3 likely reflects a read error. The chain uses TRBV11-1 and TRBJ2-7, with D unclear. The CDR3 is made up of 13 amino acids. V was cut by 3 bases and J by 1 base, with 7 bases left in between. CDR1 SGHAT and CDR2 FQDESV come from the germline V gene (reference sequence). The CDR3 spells CASSFRQSYEQYL. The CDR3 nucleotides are TGTGCCAGCAGCTTTAGACAATCCTACGAGCAGTACCTC.

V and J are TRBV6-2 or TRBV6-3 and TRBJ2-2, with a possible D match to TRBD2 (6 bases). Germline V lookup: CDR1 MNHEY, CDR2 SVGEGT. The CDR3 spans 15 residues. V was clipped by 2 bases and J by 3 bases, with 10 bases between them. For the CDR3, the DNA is TGTGCCAGCAGTTACCCGGGGGATTACACCGGGGAGCTGTTTTTT. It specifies CASSYPGDYTGELFF.

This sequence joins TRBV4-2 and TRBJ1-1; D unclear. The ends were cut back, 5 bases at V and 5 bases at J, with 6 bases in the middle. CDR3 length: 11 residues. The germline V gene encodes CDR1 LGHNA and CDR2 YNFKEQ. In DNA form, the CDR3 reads TGTGCCAGCAGCAGGGAGACTGAAGCTTTCTTT. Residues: CASSRETEAFF.

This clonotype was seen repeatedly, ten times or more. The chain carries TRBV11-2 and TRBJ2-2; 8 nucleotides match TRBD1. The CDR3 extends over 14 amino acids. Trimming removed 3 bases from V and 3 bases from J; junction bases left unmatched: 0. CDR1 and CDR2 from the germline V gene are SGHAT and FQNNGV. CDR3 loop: CASSLTGDTGELFF. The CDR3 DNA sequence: TGTGCCAGCAGCTTGACAGGGGACACCGGGGAGCTGTTTTTT.

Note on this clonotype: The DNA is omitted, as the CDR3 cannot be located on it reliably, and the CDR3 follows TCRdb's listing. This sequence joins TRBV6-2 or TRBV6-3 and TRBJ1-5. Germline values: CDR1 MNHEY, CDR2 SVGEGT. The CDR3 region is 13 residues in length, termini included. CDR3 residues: CASSSSINQPQHF.

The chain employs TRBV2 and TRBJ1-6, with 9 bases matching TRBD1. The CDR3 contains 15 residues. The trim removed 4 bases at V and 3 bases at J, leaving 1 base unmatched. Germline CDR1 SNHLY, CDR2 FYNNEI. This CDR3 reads CASSADRGYNSPLHF. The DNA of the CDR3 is TGTGCCAGCAGTGCGGACAGGGGCTATAATTCACCCCTCCACTTT.

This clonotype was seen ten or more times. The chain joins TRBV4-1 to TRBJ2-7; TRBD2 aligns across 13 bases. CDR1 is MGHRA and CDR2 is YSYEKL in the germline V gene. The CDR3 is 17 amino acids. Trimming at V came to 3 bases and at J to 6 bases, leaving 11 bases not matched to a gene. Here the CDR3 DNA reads TGCGCCAGCAGCCATAGGGGACTAGCGGGAAGCCTGGCCGAGCAGTACTTC. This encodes CASSHRGLAGSLAEQYF.

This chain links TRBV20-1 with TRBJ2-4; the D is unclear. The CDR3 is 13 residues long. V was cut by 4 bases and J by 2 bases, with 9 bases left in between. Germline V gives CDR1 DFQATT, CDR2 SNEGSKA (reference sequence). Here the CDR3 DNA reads TGCAGTGCTACCCCCGGAACCAAAAACATTCAGTACTTC. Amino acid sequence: CSATPGTKNIQYF.